The source of this TCR beta chain is a study of molecular identifiers for immune sequencing clone quantification. Study summary: The replicates split RNA from around 18,000 or 91,000 naive CD8 cells five ways and sequenced four. Study-level results: Clone sizes could be underestimated for highly expanded clones when identical TCR molecules share a barcode.

This clonotype showed up many times. The antigen is unknown. Both previously described methods and listed TCR primers were employed to make bulk TCR libraries. Each CDR3 protein is one row after TCRdb ran MiXCR on the PCR reads. The top ten clones hold 1.4% to 1.5% of a sample with roughly 65,000 distinct CDR3 sequences, around 17% of them seen once. The germline V gene has CDR1 SGHTA and CDR2 FQGNSA. V lost 5 bases and J lost 3, with 8 bases in between. The CDR3 has 12 amino acids. Material: naive CD8+ T cells from blood, with Jurkat cell RNA spiked in. Subset defined: FACS-sorted CD8+CD4-CCR7+CD45RA+ naive T cells. The receptor's source is a human donor in good health. Some libraries in this study had Jurkat cell RNA spiked in. The rearrangement joins TRBV7-2 to TRBJ2-7; D is unclear. CDR3 in amino acids: CASSRPRYEQYF. The CDR3, as DNA: TGTGCCAGCAGCCGTCCCCGCTACGAGCAGTACTTC.